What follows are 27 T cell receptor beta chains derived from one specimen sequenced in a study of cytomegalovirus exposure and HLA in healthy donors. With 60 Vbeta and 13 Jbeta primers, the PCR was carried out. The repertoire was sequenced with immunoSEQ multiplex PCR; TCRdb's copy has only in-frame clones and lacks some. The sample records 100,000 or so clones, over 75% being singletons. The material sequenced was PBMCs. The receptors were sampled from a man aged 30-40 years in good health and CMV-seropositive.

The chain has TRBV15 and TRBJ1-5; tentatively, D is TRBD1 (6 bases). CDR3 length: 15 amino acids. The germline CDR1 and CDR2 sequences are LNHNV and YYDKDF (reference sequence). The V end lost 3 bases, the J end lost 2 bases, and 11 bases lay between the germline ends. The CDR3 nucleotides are TGTGCCACCAGCAGGGGGTCAGGGGGCAATCAGCCCCAGCATTTT. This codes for CATSRGSGGNQPQHF.

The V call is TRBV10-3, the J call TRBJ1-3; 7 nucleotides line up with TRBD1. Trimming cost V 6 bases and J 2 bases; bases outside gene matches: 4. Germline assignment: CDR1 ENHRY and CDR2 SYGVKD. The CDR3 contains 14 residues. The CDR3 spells CAISATGAGNTIYF. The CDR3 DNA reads TGTGCCATCAGCGCCACAGGGGCTGGAAACACCATATATTTT.

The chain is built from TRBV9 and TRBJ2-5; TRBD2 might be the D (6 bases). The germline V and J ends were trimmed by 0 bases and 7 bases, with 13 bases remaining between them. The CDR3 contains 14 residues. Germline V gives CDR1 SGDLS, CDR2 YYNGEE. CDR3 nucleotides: TGTGCCAGCAGCGTAGACGCGGGGAGTGGGACCCAGTACTTC. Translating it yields CASSVDAGSGTQYF. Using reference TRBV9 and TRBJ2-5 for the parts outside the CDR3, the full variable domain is DSGVTQTPKHLITATGQRVTLRCSPRSGDLSVYWYQQSLDQGLQFLIQYYNGEERAKGNILERFSAQQFPDLHSELNLSSLELGDSALYFCASSVDAGSGTQYFGPGTRLLVL.

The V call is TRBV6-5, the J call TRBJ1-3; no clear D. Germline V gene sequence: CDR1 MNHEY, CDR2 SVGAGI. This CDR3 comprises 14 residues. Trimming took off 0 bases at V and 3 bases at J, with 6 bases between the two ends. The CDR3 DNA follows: TGTGCCAGCAGTTACTCAGGGAGTGGAAACACCATATATTTT. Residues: CASSYSGSGNTIYF.

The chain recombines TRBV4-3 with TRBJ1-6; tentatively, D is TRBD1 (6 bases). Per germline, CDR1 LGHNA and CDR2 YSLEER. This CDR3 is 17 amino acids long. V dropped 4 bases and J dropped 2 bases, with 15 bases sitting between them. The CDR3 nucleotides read TGCGCCAGCAGCCGAGATTACCGGGACACCTATAATTCACCCCTCCACTTT. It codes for CASSRDYRDTYNSPLHF.

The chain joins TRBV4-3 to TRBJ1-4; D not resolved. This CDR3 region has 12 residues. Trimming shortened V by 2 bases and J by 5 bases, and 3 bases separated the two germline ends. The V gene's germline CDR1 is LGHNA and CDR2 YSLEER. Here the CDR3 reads CASSQPNEKLFF. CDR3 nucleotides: TGCGCCAGCAGCCAACCGAATGAAAAACTGTTTTTT.

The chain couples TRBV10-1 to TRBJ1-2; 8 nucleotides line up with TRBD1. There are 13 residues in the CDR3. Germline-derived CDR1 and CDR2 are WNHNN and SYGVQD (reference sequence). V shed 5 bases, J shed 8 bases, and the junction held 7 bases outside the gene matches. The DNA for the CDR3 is TGCGCCAGCAGTAAATCCGGACAGGGAGGCTACACCTTC. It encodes CASSKSGQGGYTF.

Written as DNA, the CDR3 is TGTGCCAGCAGCGTAGGGACAAACTCCTACGAGCAGTACTTC. It translates to CASSVGTNSYEQYF. The chain has TRBV9 and TRBJ2-7, with D maybe TRBD1 (5 bases). CDR3 length: 14 residues. V was pared by 0 bases and J by 0 bases, with 7 bases between. Germline V lookup: CDR1 SGDLS, CDR2 YYNGEE.

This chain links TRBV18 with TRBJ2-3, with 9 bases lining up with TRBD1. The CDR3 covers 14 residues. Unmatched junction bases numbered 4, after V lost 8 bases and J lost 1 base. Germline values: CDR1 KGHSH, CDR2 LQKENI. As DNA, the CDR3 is TGTGCCAGCGAGTGGGACAGGGGCACAGATACGCAGTATTTT. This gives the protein CASEWDRGTDTQYF.

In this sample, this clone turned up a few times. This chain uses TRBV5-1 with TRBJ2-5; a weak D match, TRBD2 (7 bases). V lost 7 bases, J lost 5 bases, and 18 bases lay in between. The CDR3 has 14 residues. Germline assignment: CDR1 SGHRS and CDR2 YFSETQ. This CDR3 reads CASSWGGHGETQYF. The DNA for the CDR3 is TGCGCCAGCTCCTGGGGGGGGCATGGGGAGACCCAGTACTTC.

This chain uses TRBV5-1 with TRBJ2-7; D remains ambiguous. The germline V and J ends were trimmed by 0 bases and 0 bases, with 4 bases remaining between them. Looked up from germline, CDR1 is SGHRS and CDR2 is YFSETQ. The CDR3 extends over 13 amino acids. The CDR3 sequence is CASSLDGSYEQYF. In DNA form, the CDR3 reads TGCGCCAGCAGCTTGGACGGCTCCTACGAGCAGTACTTC. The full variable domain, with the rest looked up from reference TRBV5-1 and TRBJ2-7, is KAGVTQTPRYLIKTRGQQVTLSCSPISGHRSVSWYQQTPGQGLQFLFEYFSETQRNKGNFPGRFSGRQFSNSRSEMNVSTLELGDSALYLCASSLDGSYEQYFGPGTRLTVT.

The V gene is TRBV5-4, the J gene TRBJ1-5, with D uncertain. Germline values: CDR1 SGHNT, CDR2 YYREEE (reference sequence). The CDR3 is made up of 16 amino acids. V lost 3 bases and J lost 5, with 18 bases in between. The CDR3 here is CASSSGGGGMDQPQHF. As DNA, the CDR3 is TGTGCCAGCAGCTCGGGCGGAGGAGGGATGGATCAGCCCCAGCATTTT.

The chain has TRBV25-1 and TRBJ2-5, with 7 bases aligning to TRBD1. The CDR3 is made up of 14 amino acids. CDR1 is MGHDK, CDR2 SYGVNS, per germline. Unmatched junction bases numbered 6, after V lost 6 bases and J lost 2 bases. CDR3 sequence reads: CASSRRGQQETQYF. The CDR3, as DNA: TGTGCCAGCAGCAGAAGGGGACAGCAAGAGACCCAGTACTTC.

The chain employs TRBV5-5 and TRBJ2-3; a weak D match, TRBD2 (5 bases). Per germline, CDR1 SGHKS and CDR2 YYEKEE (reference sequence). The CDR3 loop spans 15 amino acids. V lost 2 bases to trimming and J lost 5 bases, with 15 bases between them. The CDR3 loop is CASSFPTLRGDTQYF. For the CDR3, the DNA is TGTGCCAGCAGCTTCCCCACCCTTCGGGGAGATACGCAGTATTTT.

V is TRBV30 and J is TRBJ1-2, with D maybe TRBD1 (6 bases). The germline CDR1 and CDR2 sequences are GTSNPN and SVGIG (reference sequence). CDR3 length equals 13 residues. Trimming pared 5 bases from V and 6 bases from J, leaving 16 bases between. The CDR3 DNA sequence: TGTGCCTGGGGCAAAGCAGGGGTTGATGGCTACACCTTC. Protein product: CAWGKAGVDGYTF. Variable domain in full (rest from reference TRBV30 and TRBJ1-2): SQTIHQWPATLVQPVGSPLSLECTVEGTSNPNLYWYRQAAGRGLQLLFYSVGIGQISSEVPQNLSASRPQDRQFILSSKKLLLSDSGFYLCAWGKAGVDGYTFGSGTRLTVV.

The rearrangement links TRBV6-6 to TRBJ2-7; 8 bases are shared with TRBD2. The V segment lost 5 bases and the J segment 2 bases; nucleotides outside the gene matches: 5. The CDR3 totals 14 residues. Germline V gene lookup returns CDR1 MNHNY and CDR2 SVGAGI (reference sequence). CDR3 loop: CASSQNGGAYEQYF. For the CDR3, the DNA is TGTGCCAGCAGTCAGAACGGGGGGGCCTACGAGCAGTACTTC.

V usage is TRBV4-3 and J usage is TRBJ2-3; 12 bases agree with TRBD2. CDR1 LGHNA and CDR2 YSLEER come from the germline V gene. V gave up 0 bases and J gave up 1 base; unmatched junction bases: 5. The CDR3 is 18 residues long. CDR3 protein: CASSQDRRLAGGTDTQYF. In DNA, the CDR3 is TGCGCCAGCAGCCAAGATCGTAGACTAGCGGGGGGCACAGATACGCAGTATTTT.

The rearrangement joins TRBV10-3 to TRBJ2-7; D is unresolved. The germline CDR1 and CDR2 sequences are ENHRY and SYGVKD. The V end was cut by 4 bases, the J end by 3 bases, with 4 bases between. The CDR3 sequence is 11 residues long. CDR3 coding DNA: TGTGCCATCAGTGCAGACTACGAGCAGTACTTC. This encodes CAISADYEQYF.

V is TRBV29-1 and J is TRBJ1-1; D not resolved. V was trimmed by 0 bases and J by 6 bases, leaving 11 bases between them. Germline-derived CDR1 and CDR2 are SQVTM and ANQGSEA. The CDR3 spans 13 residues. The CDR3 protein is CSVEDGRGAEAFF. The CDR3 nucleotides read TGCAGCGTTGAAGATGGTCGCGGGGCTGAAGCTTTCTTT.

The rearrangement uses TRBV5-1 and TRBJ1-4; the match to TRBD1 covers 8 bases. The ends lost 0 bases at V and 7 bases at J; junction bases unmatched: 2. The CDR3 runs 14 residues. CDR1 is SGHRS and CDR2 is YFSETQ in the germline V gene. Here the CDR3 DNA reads TGCGCCAGCAGCTTGGCAGGGGGCACTGAAAAACTGTTTTTT. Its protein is CASSLAGGTEKLFF. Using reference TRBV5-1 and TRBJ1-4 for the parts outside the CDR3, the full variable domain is KAGVTQTPRYLIKTRGQQVTLSCSPISGHRSVSWYQQTPGQGLQFLFEYFSETQRNKGNFPGRFSGRQFSNSRSEMNVSTLELGDSALYLCASSLAGGTEKLFFGSGTQLSVL.

DNA for the CDR3: TGTGCCAGCAGTGAAAGGAGGGGGCCTCAGCCCCAGCATTTT. Encoded protein: CASSERRGPQPQHF. This chain uses TRBV6-1 with TRBJ1-5; TRBD1 matches 7 bases. This CDR3 contains 14 residues. Germline-derived CDR1 and CDR2 are MNHNS and SASEGT. The trim removed 2 bases at V and 6 bases at J, leaving 4 bases unmatched.

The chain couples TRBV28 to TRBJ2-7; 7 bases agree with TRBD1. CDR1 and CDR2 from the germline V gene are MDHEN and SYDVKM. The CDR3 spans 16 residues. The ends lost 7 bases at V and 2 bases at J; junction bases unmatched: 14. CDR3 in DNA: TGTGCCAGCACTCTTTCGAGGGGACAGAGAGCCTACGAGCAGTACTTC. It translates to CASTLSRGQRAYEQYF.

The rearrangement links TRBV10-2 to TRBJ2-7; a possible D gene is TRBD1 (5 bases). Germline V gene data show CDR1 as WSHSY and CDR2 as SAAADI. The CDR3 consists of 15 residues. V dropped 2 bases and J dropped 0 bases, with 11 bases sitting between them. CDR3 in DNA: TGCGCCAGCAGTGAGAGAAGGGGTAGCTCCTACGAGCAGTACTTC. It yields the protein CASSERRGSSYEQYF.

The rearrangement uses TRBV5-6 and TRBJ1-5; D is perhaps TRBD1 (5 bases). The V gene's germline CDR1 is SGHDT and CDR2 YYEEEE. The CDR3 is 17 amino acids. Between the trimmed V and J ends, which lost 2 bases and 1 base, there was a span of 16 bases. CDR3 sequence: CASSLRGLGKSNQPQHF. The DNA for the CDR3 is TGTGCCAGCAGCTTAAGGGGTCTGGGGAAAAGCAATCAGCCCCAGCATTTT.

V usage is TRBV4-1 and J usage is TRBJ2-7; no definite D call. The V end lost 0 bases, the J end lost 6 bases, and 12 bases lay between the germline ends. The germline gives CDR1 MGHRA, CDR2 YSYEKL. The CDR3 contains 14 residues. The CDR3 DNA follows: TGCGCCAGCAGCCAAGAAGGAAGACTTAGCGAGCAGTACTTC. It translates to CASSQEGRLSEQYF.

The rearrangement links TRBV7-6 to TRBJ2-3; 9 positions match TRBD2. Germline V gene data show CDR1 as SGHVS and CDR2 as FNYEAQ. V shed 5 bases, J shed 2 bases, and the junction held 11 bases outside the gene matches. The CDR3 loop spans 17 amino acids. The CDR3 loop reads CASSPMKAGGFTDTQYF. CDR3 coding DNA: TGTGCCAGCAGCCCAATGAAGGCGGGGGGGTTCACAGATACGCAGTATTTT.

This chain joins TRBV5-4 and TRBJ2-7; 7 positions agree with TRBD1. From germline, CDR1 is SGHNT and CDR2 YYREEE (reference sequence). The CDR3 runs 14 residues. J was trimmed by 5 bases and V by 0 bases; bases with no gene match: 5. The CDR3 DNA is TGTGCCAGCAGCTTGGGACAGGGTGTGAACGAGCAGTACTTC. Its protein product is CASSLGQGVNEQYF.